The 3 T cell receptor beta chains below all came from one sample that was sequenced in a study of cytomegalovirus exposure and HLA in healthy donors. In the PCR, 60 Vbeta and 13 Jbeta primers were used. Clones were sequenced by immunoSEQ multiplex PCR, and TCRdb holds only the in-frame ones, with some missing. The sample includes about 140,000 clones, about four fifths seen only once; the top ten take 1% to 1.5%. Sequenced: PBMCs. The receptors were sampled from a male donor in good health and CMV-seropositive.

Comments on this clone: The sample has other DNA sequences that encode this CDR3 too. The chain joins TRBV6-1 to TRBJ1-1, with 9 nucleotides matching TRBD1. V lost 9 bases, J lost 1 base, and 3 bases stayed unmatched. The germline V gene has CDR1 MNHNS and CDR2 SASEGT. The CDR3 extends over 13 amino acids. CDR3 DNA sequence: TGTGCCAGTTCGGACAGGGGGAACACTGAAGCTTTCTTT. Amino acid sequence: CASSDRGNTEAFF.

The V gene is TRBV5-6, the J gene TRBJ1-5; 8 positions agree with TRBD1. Germline loops: CDR1 SGHDT, CDR2 YYEEEE. CDR3 length: 15 amino acids. V gave up 3 bases and J gave up 0 bases; unmatched junction bases: 2. The DNA of the CDR3 is TGTGCCAGCAGCTCGGACAGGGATAGCAATCAGCCCCAGCATTTT. This encodes CASSSDRDSNQPQHF.

This rearrangement joins TRBV27 to TRBJ1-5; D ambiguous. CDR3 length equals 14 residues. The germline V gene has CDR1 MNHEY and CDR2 SMNVEV (reference sequence). V was trimmed by 6 bases and J by 4 bases, leaving 13 bases between them. The CDR3 coding sequence is TGTGCCAGCAGGTACCGGGGAGGGAATCAGCCCCAGCATTTT. Its protein product is CASRYRGGNQPQHF.